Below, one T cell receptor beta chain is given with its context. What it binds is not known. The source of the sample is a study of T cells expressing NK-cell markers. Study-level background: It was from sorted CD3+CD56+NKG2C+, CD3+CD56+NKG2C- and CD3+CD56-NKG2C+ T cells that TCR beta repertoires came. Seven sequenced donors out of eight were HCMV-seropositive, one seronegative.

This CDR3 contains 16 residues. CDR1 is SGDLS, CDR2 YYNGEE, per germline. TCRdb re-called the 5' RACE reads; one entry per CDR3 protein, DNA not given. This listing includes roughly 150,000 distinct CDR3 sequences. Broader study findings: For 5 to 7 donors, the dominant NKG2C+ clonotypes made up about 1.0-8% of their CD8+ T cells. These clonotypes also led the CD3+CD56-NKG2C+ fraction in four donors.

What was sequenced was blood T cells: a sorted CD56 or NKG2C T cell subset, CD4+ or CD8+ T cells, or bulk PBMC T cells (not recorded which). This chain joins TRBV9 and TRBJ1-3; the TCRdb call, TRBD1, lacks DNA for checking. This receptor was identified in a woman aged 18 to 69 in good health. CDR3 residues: CASSGGASHSGNTIYF. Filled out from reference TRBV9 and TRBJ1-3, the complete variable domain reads DSGVTQTPKHLITATGQRVTLRCSPRSGDLSVYWYQQSLDQGLQFLIQYYNGEERAKGNILERFSAQQFPDLHSELNLSSLELGDSALYFCASSGGASHSGNTIYFGEGSWLTVV.